This section outlines one T cell receptor beta chain sequence together with its context. Trimming stripped 0 bases from V and 8 bases from J, with 13 bases between. The CDR3 is 13 residues long. The germline CDR1 and CDR2 sequences are SQVTM and ANQGSEA. The source of the sample is a study of long-term antiretroviral therapy in people with HIV. An immunoSEQ assay, version v3.0, was performed at survey level. Measured with immunoSEQ multiplex PCR; TCRdb has only the in-frame clones, and not every one. The table has 20,000 to 25,000 clones, roughly 84% seen once. The TCR sequence derives from a man aged 35-49 years with HIV. The sample here was unsorted PBMCs, taken around 2.5 years after starting antiretroviral therapy. The chain is built from TRBV29-1 and TRBJ1-1, with D perhaps matching TRBD1 (6 bases). The DNA for the CDR3 is TGCAGCGTTGAAGAAAACAGGGCGTCGGAAGCTTTCTTT. Protein product: CSVEENRASEAFF.